Below are 28 T cell receptor beta chains sequenced from a single sample in a study of blood T cell repertoires in COVID-19. The protocol was immunoSEQ multiplex PCR, while the TCRdb copy is restricted to in-frame clones and leaves out a portion. The sample lists fewer than 200,000 clones; nearly 90% were seen once. Material for sequencing was peripheral blood. All receptors derive from a man aged 18 to 35 who had recovered from COVID-19.

The V and J genes are TRBV6-2 or TRBV6-3 and TRBJ2-5; D is unresolved. Per the germline V gene, CDR1 is MNHEY and CDR2 is SVGEGT. CDR3 length: 15 residues. V was pared by 2 bases and J by 5 bases, with 15 bases between. The CDR3 sequence is CASSYERSGWETQYF. The CDR3 bases are TGTGCCAGCAGTTACGAAAGGTCGGGTTGGGAGACCCAGTACTTC.

This sequence joins TRBV12-3 or TRBV12-4 and TRBJ1-1; maybe TRBD1 (6 bases). This CDR3 is built from 13 residues. V lost 4 bases, J lost 4 bases, and 10 bases lay in between. The CDR3 DNA reads TGTGCCAGCAGTTGGGGGGGCTTCACTGAAGCTTTCTTT. Its protein product is CASSWGGFTEAFF.

V and J are TRBV28 and TRBJ1-2, with a possible D match to TRBD1 (5 bases). The CDR3 contains 14 residues. CDR1 and CDR2 from the germline V gene are MDHEN and SYDVKM. With 5 bases removed from V and 4 bases from J, the gap between germline ends came to 14 bases. The DNA for the CDR3 is TGTGCCAGCAGTCTCGGACAACCTGGCTATGGCTACACCTTC. Translating gives CASSLGQPGYGYTF.

The chain employs TRBV18 and TRBJ1-2, with D tentatively TRBD1 (5 bases). CDR1 is KGHSH, CDR2 LQKENI, per germline. The CDR3 covers 14 residues. Trimming stripped 5 bases from V and 4 bases from J, with 14 bases between. The CDR3: CASSSGSGGYGYTF. The CDR3 DNA is TGTGCCAGCTCAAGCGGGAGCGGGGGCTATGGCTACACCTTC.

The chain recombines TRBV10-1 with TRBJ2-2; D remains ambiguous. Germline V gene lookup returns CDR1 WNHNN and CDR2 SYGVQD (reference sequence). This CDR3 is 13 amino acids long. Trimming took 1 base from V and 7 from J, leaving 7 bases between them. CDR3 protein: CASSEWHDGELFF. For the CDR3, the DNA is TGCGCCAGCAGTGAGTGGCATGACGGGGAGCTGTTTTTT.

The rearrangement uses TRBV18 and TRBJ2-1, with D tentatively TRBD1 (6 bases). Per the germline V gene, CDR1 is KGHSH and CDR2 is LQKENI. CDR3 size: 13 residues. The V end was cut by 3 bases, the J end by 5 bases, with 8 bases between. In DNA, the CDR3 is TGTGCCAGCTCACCCGGACAGAACAATGAGCAGTTCTTC. Protein: CASSPGQNNEQFF.

This clone was counted a few times. The gene calls are TRBV24-1 and TRBJ2-2; the match to TRBD2 covers 10 bases. The CDR3 is made up of 14 amino acids. Germline trimming cut 7 bases from V and 4 bases from J; bases unmatched to any gene: 2. Germline V CDR1 and CDR2: KGHDR, SFDVKD. CDR3 DNA sequence: TGTGCCACCAGCCCTAGCGGGAGCACCGGGGAGCTGTTTTTT. Encoded protein: CATSPSGSTGELFF.

The chain couples TRBV3-1 (or the pseudogene TRBV3-2) to TRBJ2-5, with 10 bases lining up with TRBD1. The germline CDR1 and CDR2 sequences are LGHDT and YNNKEL (reference sequence). This CDR3 spans 17 amino acids. Trimming removed 1 base from V and 8 bases from J; junction bases left unmatched: 13. CDR3 sequence: CASSQVIKAGTGDTQYF. Written as DNA, the CDR3 is TGTGCCAGCAGCCAAGTTATCAAGGCCGGGACAGGGGATACCCAGTACTTC.

The sample holds one count of this clone. The chain employs TRBV11-2 and TRBJ2-3, with D maybe TRBD2 (6 bases). This CDR3 has 15 residues. CDR1 and CDR2 from the germline V gene are SGHAT and FQNNGV. V lost 4 bases and J lost 6, with 17 bases in between. DNA for the CDR3: TGTGCCAGCAGCTCCCCTCTGACTAGTCAGGATACGCAGTATTTT. This encodes CASSSPLTSQDTQYF. Full variable domain (rest looked up from reference TRBV11-2 and TRBJ2-3): EAGVAQSPRYKIIEKRQSVAFWCNPISGHATLYWYQQILGQGPKLLIQFQNNGVVDDSQLPKDRFSAERLKGVDSTLKIQPAKLEDSAVYLCASSSPLTSQDTQYFGPGTRLTVL.

The genes are TRBV12-3 or TRBV12-4 and TRBJ1-5, with D possibly matching TRBD1 (5 bases). Trimming pared 9 bases from V and 11 bases from J, leaving 14 bases between. This CDR3 region has 11 residues. CDR3 amino acids: CASGAGVAQHF. The DNA for the CDR3 is TGTGCCAGTGGAGCGGGGGTGGCCCAGCATTTT.

The gene calls are TRBV5-1 and TRBJ2-5; 7 positions match TRBD2. CDR1 and CDR2 (germline): SGHRS, YFSETQ. The CDR3 runs 12 residues. V shed 4 bases, J shed 4 bases, and the junction held 1 base outside the gene matches. In DNA form, the CDR3 reads TGCGCCAGCAGCCCGGGGGGAGAGACCCAGTACTTC. Protein sequence: CASSPGGETQYF.

This clone was observed a single time. The chain uses TRBV19 and TRBJ1-5; D is perhaps TRBD1 (5 bases). The CDR3 has 14 amino acids. V was trimmed by 7 bases and J by 0 bases, leaving 10 bases between them. Germline V lookup: CDR1 LNHDA, CDR2 SQIVND (reference sequence). The CDR3 DNA follows: TGTGCCAGTACCAGGGAGGATAGCAATCAGCCCCAGCATTTT. Residues: CASTREDSNQPQHF.

This sequence joins TRBV6-2 or TRBV6-3 and TRBJ2-7, with 7 bases that match TRBD2. The V gene's germline CDR1 is MNHEY and CDR2 SVGEGT. V was pared by 0 bases and J by 0 bases, with 5 bases of the junction left unmatched. This CDR3 spans 16 amino acids. The CDR3 protein is CASSYSVSGISYEQYF. Written as DNA, the CDR3 is TGTGCCAGCAGTTACTCGGTGAGCGGGATCTCCTACGAGCAGTACTTC.

The V call is TRBV2, the J call TRBJ1-1; TRBD1 aligns across 7 bases. Per germline, CDR1 SNHLY and CDR2 FYNNEI. Germline trimming cut 6 bases from V and 1 base from J; bases unmatched to any gene: 5. CDR3 length: 14 amino acids. CDR3 bases: TGTGCCAGCAGAGAGGGACAGTGGAACACTGAAGCTTTCTTT. Translation gives CASREGQWNTEAFF.

This clone appeared a few times. The rearrangement uses TRBV4-3 and TRBJ1-6; tentative D call: TRBD1 (6 bases). V gave up 0 bases and J gave up 8 bases, with 11 bases separating them. This CDR3 is built from 15 residues. Germline loops: CDR1 LGHNA, CDR2 YSLEER. This CDR3 reads CASSQDQGGYSPLHF. The CDR3 DNA is TGCGCCAGCAGCCAAGATCAAGGGGGATATTCACCCCTCCACTTT.

The chain employs TRBV10-2 and TRBJ2-5, with D possibly TRBD2 on 6 matching bases. The CDR3 is made up of 13 amino acids. Germline CDR1 WSHSY, CDR2 SAAADI. The V gene lost 7 bases and the J gene lost 5 bases, with 14 bases spanning the gap. DNA for the CDR3: TGCGCCAGCAAGGGGCGGGGCGGGGAGACCCAGTACTTC. It yields the protein CASKGRGGETQYF.

The J gene is TRBJ1-4, the V gene TRBV3-1 (or the pseudogene TRBV3-2), with a weak D call TRBD1 (5 bases). The germline V gene has CDR1 LGHDT and CDR2 YNNKEL (reference sequence). The CDR3 loop spans 14 amino acids. V lost 1 base and J 5 bases, leaving 8 bases between the germline ends. The CDR3 here is CASSQAGGNEKLFF. Written as DNA, the CDR3 is TGTGCCAGCAGCCAAGCGGGGGGGAATGAAAAACTGTTTTTT.

V is TRBV11-2 and J is TRBJ1-1; D gene unclear. The CDR3 is made up of 13 amino acids. CDR1 SGHAT and CDR2 FQNNGV come from the germline V gene. V dropped 3 bases and J dropped 3 bases, with 8 bases sitting between them. DNA of the CDR3: TGTGCCAGCAGCTTGCCTTTAGACACTGAAGCTTTCTTT. It codes for CASSLPLDTEAFF.

J is TRBJ2-3 and V is TRBV3-1 (or the pseudogene TRBV3-2), with 12 bases that match TRBD2. CDR1 LGHDT and CDR2 YNNKEL come from the germline V gene (reference sequence). This CDR3 has 18 amino acids. V dropped 1 base and J dropped 2; count of bases not matched to a gene: 7. CDR3 nucleotide sequence: TGTGCCAGCAGCCAAGGGAGGGGACTAGCGGGCTCCACAGATACGCAGTATTTT. Translating gives CASSQGRGLAGSTDTQYF.

The J gene is TRBJ2-7, the V gene TRBV28, with a weak D call TRBD1 (7 bases). CDR3 length: 13 amino acids. Germline V gene sequence: CDR1 MDHEN, CDR2 SYDVKM. Trimming left V 8 bases short and J 0 bases short, with 11 bases between. The CDR3 DNA is TGTGCCAGCCGGGGGACAGTCTCCTACGAGCAGTACTTC. It is translated as CASRGTVSYEQYF.

The rearrangement joins TRBV15 to TRBJ2-7, with a tentative D call TRBD1 (5 bases). Germline-derived CDR1 and CDR2 are LNHNV and YYDKDF (reference sequence). Trimming took off 0 bases at V and 3 bases at J, with 9 bases between the two ends. The CDR3 has 14 residues. The CDR3 sequence is CATSRDRAYYEQYF. CDR3 coding DNA: TGTGCCACCAGCAGAGACAGGGCTTACTACGAGCAGTACTTC.

V and J are TRBV15 and TRBJ2-2, with 10 positions matching TRBD2. Germline trimming cut 0 bases from V and 5 bases from J; bases unmatched to any gene: 9. CDR1 and CDR2 from the germline V gene are LNHNV and YYDKDF (reference sequence). The CDR3 runs 18 residues. CDR3 nucleotide sequence: TGTGCCACCAGCAGAGATCGGGCTAGCGGGAGTCGGACCGGGGAGCTGTTTTTT. Protein product: CATSRDRASGSRTGELFF.

The CDR3: CASSLGQGHQPQHF. In DNA form, the CDR3 reads TGTGCCAGCAGCTTGGGACAGGGACATCAGCCCCAGCATTTT. The genes are TRBV5-8 and TRBJ1-5, with 7 nucleotides matching TRBD1. Germline values: CDR1 SGHTS, CDR2 YDEGEE. The V segment lost 0 bases and the J segment 5 bases; nucleotides outside the gene matches: 2. CDR3 length: 14 amino acids.

The chain combines TRBV7-3 with TRBJ1-2, with a tentative D call TRBD1 (6 bases). Trimming took off 1 base at V and 8 bases at J, with 11 bases between the two ends. The germline V gene encodes CDR1 SGHTA and CDR2 FQGTGA. The CDR3 is made up of 13 amino acids. Here the CDR3 reads CASSLNRDGGYTF. The CDR3 nucleotides are TGTGCCAGCAGCTTAAACAGGGACGGGGGCTACACCTTC.

This chain uses TRBV6-2 or TRBV6-3 with TRBJ2-4, with 9 positions matching TRBD1. The CDR3 sequence is 16 residues long. Per the germline V gene, CDR1 is MNHEY and CDR2 is SVGEGT. The V and J ends lost 0 bases and 3 bases, in that order; junction bases with no gene match: 3. The CDR3: CASSYSGQGFKNIQYF. The CDR3 DNA sequence: TGTGCCAGCAGTTACTCGGGACAGGGTTTCAAAAACATTCAGTACTTC.

The chain couples TRBV2 to TRBJ2-7, with D possibly matching TRBD1 (5 bases). This CDR3 contains 14 residues. CDR1 and CDR2 (germline): SNHLY, FYNNEI. Between the trimmed V and J ends, which lost 7 bases and 3 bases, there was a span of 16 bases. The CDR3 region is CASNPTAVSYEQYF. In DNA form, the CDR3 reads TGTGCCAGCAACCCGACAGCAGTTAGCTACGAGCAGTACTTC.

The chain couples TRBV15 to TRBJ1-2; no firm D call. The V end was cut by 0 bases, the J end by 5 bases, with 16 bases between. The CDR3 runs 16 residues. Germline V CDR1 and CDR2: LNHNV, YYDKDF (reference sequence). In DNA, the CDR3 is TGTGCCACCAGCAGAGACGGTGACGGGAGGAGGTATGGCTACACCTTC. This translates into CATSRDGDGRRYGYTF.

This clone was picked up one time. This rearrangement joins TRBV7-2 to TRBJ2-7; D call uncertain. CDR1 SGHTA and CDR2 FQGNSA come from the germline V gene. V dropped 0 bases and J dropped 2 bases, with 11 bases sitting between them. The CDR3 totals 15 residues. CDR3 bases: TGTGCCAGCAGCTTAGCGCCGAGTAGTACCTACGAGCAGTACTTC. Protein sequence: CASSLAPSSTYEQYF.